This TCR beta chain was obtained from a study of control samples from healthy donors and cancer patients. The CDR3 has 17 residues. Trimming took 3 bases from V and 6 from J; bases not matched to a gene: 15. Germline V gene sequence: CDR1 LNHDA, CDR2 SQIVND (reference sequence). The repertoire was sequenced with immunoSEQ multiplex PCR; TCRdb's copy has only in-frame clones and lacks some. The sample yields some 96,000 clones, just over 90% seen once. The source of this sequence is a man younger than 35 in good health. What was sequenced was blood. J is TRBJ1-2 and V is TRBV19; 8 positions agree with TRBD1. The CDR3 DNA is TGTGCCAGTAGTATCTCCCCGCGACAGGGGCCTCCGCATGGCTACACCTTC. Translated: CASSISPRQGPPHGYTF.